One and the same sample provided the 32 T cell receptor beta chains below, sequenced in a study of T cells after yellow fever vaccination. TCRdb used MiXCR to reprocess the 5' RACE reads, holding one entry per CDR3 protein. The table lists about 210,000 distinct CDR3 sequences, roughly 6.8% of them singletons, with 1% to 1.2% in the top ten. The specimen was CD4+ T cells sorted from PBMCs, collected on the day of the yellow fever booster vaccination. The source of these receptors is a man between 25 and 39 years old who received the YFV17D yellow fever vaccine.

This clonotype was counted ten times or more. A read error may produce the germline difference seen at one junction end. The genes are TRBV9 and TRBJ2-7; a weak D match, TRBD2 (5 bases). CDR3 length equals 13 residues. The germline gives CDR1 SGDLS, CDR2 YYNGEE. The CDR3 sequence is CASSVSSSHEQYF. The DNA for the CDR3 is TGTGCCAGCAGCGTTTCTAGCTCCCACGAGCAGTACTTC.

This clonotype has only a few counts. The DNA for the CDR3 is TGTGCCAGCAGTTCCACCCGCCACCACGAGCAGTACTTC. Its protein is CASSSTRHHEQYF. This rearrangement joins TRBV27 to TRBJ2-7; D uncertain. Germline CDR1 and CDR2: MNHEY and SMNVEV (reference sequence). The V gene lost 4 bases and the J gene lost 5 bases, with 12 bases spanning the gap. This CDR3 spans 13 amino acids.

The chain is built from TRBV9 and TRBJ2-3, with 8 bases lining up with TRBD2. The CDR3 totals 16 residues. The V gene's germline CDR1 is SGDLS and CDR2 YYNGEE. Germline trimming cut 0 bases from V and 2 bases from J; bases unmatched to any gene: 5. The CDR3 sequence is CASSVGSGANTDTQYF. CDR3 nucleotides: TGTGCCAGCAGCGTAGGTAGCGGGGCTAACACAGATACGCAGTATTTT.

The J gene is TRBJ1-1, the V gene TRBV2; no definite D call. V was shortened by 2 bases and J by 6 bases, with 7 bases between the two germline ends. The CDR3 consists of 12 residues. Germline values: CDR1 SNHLY, CDR2 FYNNEI. CDR3 region: CASSESGPEAFF. The CDR3 nucleotides read TGTGCCAGCAGTGAAAGTGGGCCTGAAGCTTTCTTT.

A word on this clonotype: A read error is possible here, since a much larger clone lies one base away. V gene TRBV6-2 or TRBV6-3 combines with J gene TRBJ2-7, with D unresolved. V was shortened by 4 bases and J by 2 bases, with 15 bases between the two germline ends. The length of the CDR3 is 15 residues. The germline CDR1 and CDR2 sequences are MNHEY and SVGEGT. The CDR3 reads CASSSAASRTYEQYF. CDR3 bases: TGTGCCAGCAGTTCCGCCGCGTCGAGGACCTACGAGCAGTACTTC.

The chain links TRBV7-2 to TRBJ2-3; the D call may be TRBD1 or TRBD2 (5 bases each). Germline lookup yields CDR1 SGHTA and CDR2 FQGNSA. V was clipped by 5 bases and J by 2 bases, with 17 bases between them. There are 16 residues in the CDR3. The CDR3 DNA follows: TGTGCCAGCAGCCTCCAACCGGGACGGATCACAGATACGCAGTATTTT. This sequence encodes CASSLQPGRITDTQYF.

This clonotype has more than one count but fewer than ten. An end of the junction does not agree with germline; a read error may underlie this. The genes are TRBV4-1 and TRBJ1-1, with D perhaps matching TRBD1 (6 bases). The CDR3 sequence is 15 residues long. Germline CDR1 MGHRA, CDR2 YSYEKL. CDR3 in DNA: TGCGCCAGCAGCCAAGTAGGGACAAGGAACACTGGAGCTTTCTTT. Translating gives CASSQVGTRNTGAFF.

This clonotype has just a few counts. The J gene is TRBJ2-7, the V gene TRBV5-1; 7 bases match TRBD2. CDR1 and CDR2 (germline): SGHRS, YFSETQ. There are 15 residues in the CDR3. The junction had 7 bases not matched to a gene; V was cut back by 1 base and J by 3 bases. DNA of the CDR3: TGCGCCAGCAGCTTGCGTGGGACTAACCTCTACGAGCAGTACTTC. Amino acid sequence: CASSLRGTNLYEQYF.

This clonotype was found a few times. A much larger clonotype is one base distant, so this may be a read error. The rearrangement uses TRBV3-1 and TRBJ1-2, with 7 bases fitting TRBD1. Germline values: CDR1 LGHDT, CDR2 YNNKEL (reference sequence). The CDR3 is made up of 18 amino acids. CDR3 bases: TGTGCCTGCAGTTATTACTCGCTCCGGGACAGCCATAACTATGGCTACACCTTC. Translated: CACSYYSLRDSHNYGYTF.

CDR3 nucleotides: TGTGCCAGCAGTCCATCTGAAGGGGGCGGTAAAGCTTTCTTT. Translating it yields CASSPSEGGGKAFF. The rearrangement uses TRBV6-1 and TRBJ1-1, with TRBD1 identical over 7 bases. Germline values: CDR1 MNHNS, CDR2 SASEGT. The length of the CDR3 is 14 residues. The J segment lost 9 bases and the V segment lost 5 bases, leaving 12 bases of the junction unmatched.

The chain links TRBV5-1 to TRBJ2-1; either TRBD1 or TRBD2 may fit D (6 bases each). The CDR3 covers 14 residues. Deletions cut 4 bases from V and 6 bases from J, with 14 bases between. Germline assignment: CDR1 SGHRS and CDR2 YFSETQ. CDR3 sequence reads: CASSLEGVPNEQFF. The CDR3 region has the DNA TGCGCCAGCAGCCTGGAGGGGGTCCCCAATGAGCAGTTCTTC.

This clonotype was recorded many times. This chain links TRBV6-2 or TRBV6-3 with TRBJ2-1; D might be TRBD2 (6 bases). CDR3 length: 13 residues. CDR1 and CDR2 from the germline V gene are MNHEY and SVGEGT. Trimming stripped 6 bases from V and 5 bases from J, with 11 bases between. DNA for the CDR3: TGTGCCAGCAGCCGACTAGTCAACAATGAGCAGTTCTTC. This codes for CASSRLVNNEQFF.

This clonotype was found many times. V and J are TRBV11-2 and TRBJ2-1, with D perhaps TRBD2 (6 bases). CDR1 SGHAT and CDR2 FQNNGV come from the germline V gene. This CDR3 contains 12 residues. The V end lost 5 bases, the J end lost 10 bases, and 12 bases lay between the germline ends. The CDR3 coding sequence is TGTGCCAGCAGCCCGCGGGACGTAGAGCAGTTCTTC. This gives the protein CASSPRDVEQFF.

This clonotype has a count of ten or more. CDR3: CASSPRQHEAFF. The CDR3, as DNA: TGTGCCAGCAGTCCTCGACAGCATGAAGCTTTCTTT. The V gene is TRBV12-3 or TRBV12-4, the J gene TRBJ1-1; TRBD1 might be the D (5 bases). This CDR3 has 12 amino acids. Trimming stripped 5 bases from V and 7 bases from J, with 11 bases between.

In its sample, this clonotype was seen many times. The chain has TRBV12-3 or TRBV12-4 and TRBJ2-7, with D perhaps given as TRBD1 or TRBD2 (7 bases each). The CDR3 has 14 residues. V was trimmed by 6 bases and J by 5 bases, leaving 17 bases between them. CDR3 sequence reads: CASSQGGGQNEQYF. The DNA of the CDR3 is TGTGCCAGCAGCCAGGGGGGAGGGCAGAACGAGCAGTACTTC.

The J gene is TRBJ2-3, the V gene TRBV11-2, with 8 bases identical to TRBD2. The CDR3 length is 17 residues. Losses at the gene ends were 5 bases for V and 5 bases for J; bases not matched to a gene: 15. Germline CDR1 is SGHAT and CDR2 is FQNNGV. The CDR3 DNA is TGTGCCAGCAGCCTCTACGCCCCGGGAGGGCAGAAAGATACGCAGTATTTT. Translated, it gives CASSLYAPGGQKDTQYF.

Turning to this clonotype: This may be a read error: a much more frequent sequence differs by one nucleotide. V and J are TRBV3-1 and TRBJ1-1; D is unclear. From germline, CDR1 is LGHDT and CDR2 YNNKEL (reference sequence). V was trimmed by 7 bases and J by 1 base, leaving 19 bases between them. This CDR3 spans 16 amino acids. For the CDR3, the DNA is TGTGCCAGCACCCGCAGCGAAGAGGTAAGGAACACTGAAGCTTTCTTT. Protein sequence: CASTRSEEVRNTEAFF. The full variable domain, rest sourced from reference TRBV3-1 and TRBJ1-1, is DTAVSQTPKYLVTQMGNDKSIKCEQNLGHDTMYWYKQDSKKFLKIMFSYNNKELIINETVPNRFSPKSPDKAHLNLHINSLELGDSAVYFCASTRSEEVRNTEAFFGQGTRLTVV.

This clonotype was seen at least ten times. One end of the junction fails to match germline, which may point to a read error. The V and J genes are TRBV2 and TRBJ2-7, with 10 bases identical to TRBD2. Germline V CDR1 and CDR2: SNHLY, FYNNEI. The CDR3 is made up of 12 amino acids. This CDR3 is CASSEEGGLASF. CDR3 bases: TGTGCCAGCAGTGAAGAGGGGGGACTAGCGAGCTTC.

This clonotype turned up a few times. The CDR3 DNA follows: TGCGCCAGCAGCCCTGACAGGGGGCATAACACCATATATTTT. Translating gives CASSPDRGHNTIYF. The rearrangement uses TRBV5-1 and TRBJ1-3; 10 positions agree with TRBD1. V dropped 4 bases and J dropped 7; count of bases not matched to a gene: 5. There are 14 residues in the CDR3. CDR1 is SGHRS, CDR2 YFSETQ, per germline.

This chain uses TRBV20-1 with TRBJ2-3, with TRBD2 matching 8 bases. Germline V gives CDR1 DFQATT, CDR2 SNEGSKA (reference sequence). This CDR3 is 15 amino acids long. J lost 4 bases, V lost 0 bases, and 6 bases had no gene match. In DNA, the CDR3 is TGCAGTGCTAGAGAAGCCAGCGGGAGTGCAGATACGCAGTATTTT. Its protein product is CSAREASGSADTQYF.

This rearrangement joins TRBV30 to TRBJ2-3; 8 positions match TRBD2. After removal of 0 bases from V and 6 bases from J, the junction contained 8 bases not matched to a gene. CDR1 and CDR2 (germline): GTSNPN, SVGIG (reference sequence). The CDR3 contains 15 residues. For the CDR3, the DNA is TGTGCCTGGAGTGTACGGGGGGGCCGCGCGGATACGCAGTATTTT. Translated: CAWSVRGGRADTQYF.

To note about this clonotype: This may be a read error, as it is one base from a much larger clone. Because the CDR3 is missing its conserved closing phenylalanine or tryptophan, this is likely a read error. This chain uses TRBV7-8 with TRBJ2-1; D uncertain. This CDR3 spans 14 amino acids. Germline values: CDR1 SGHVS, CDR2 FQNEAQ. The ends were cut back, 4 bases at V and 4 bases at J, with 11 bases in the middle. The DNA for the CDR3 is TGTGCCAGCAGCTACGATGGGTTTTACAATGAGCAGTTCCTC. This gives the protein CASSYDGFYNEQFL.

This clonotype appeared a few times. The rearrangement uses TRBV12-3 or TRBV12-4 and TRBJ2-1; D is unclear. Trimming took 7 bases from V and 0 from J, leaving 10 bases between them. The CDR3 contains 14 residues. In nucleotides, the CDR3 is TGTGCCAGCACCCGCGTGGGCTCCTACAATGAGCAGTTCTTC. Protein: CASTRVGSYNEQFF.

This clonotype was counted only a few times. CDR3 loop: CASSERVADTQYF. Here the CDR3 DNA reads TGCGCCAGCAGTGAACGAGTGGCAGATACGCAGTATTTT. This rearrangement joins TRBV10-1 to TRBJ2-3; D is ambiguous. This CDR3 has 13 amino acids. The germline V gene has CDR1 WNHNN and CDR2 SYGVQD (reference sequence). Trimming took 3 bases from V and 4 from J, leaving 8 bases between them.

The chain employs TRBV27 and TRBJ2-1; D may match TRBD1 or TRBD2 (5 bases each). Trimming removed 11 bases at V and 7 bases at J, with 21 bases between. The CDR3 extends over 14 amino acids. In germline, CDR1 is MNHEY, CDR2 SMNVEV (reference sequence). The CDR3: CAPLVAPKGNEQFF. Here the CDR3 DNA reads TGTGCCCCCTTGGTAGCGCCAAAGGGGAATGAGCAGTTCTTC.

V is TRBV20-1 and J is TRBJ2-1, with TRBD1 matching 7 bases. The CDR3 loop spans 13 amino acids. The V and J ends lost 3 bases and 3 bases, in that order; junction bases with no gene match: 2. CDR1 and CDR2 from the germline V gene are DFQATT and SNEGSKA (reference sequence). DNA of the CDR3: TGCAGTGCTAGGCGACAGGGCTACAATGAGCAGTTCTTC. Translated, it gives CSARRQGYNEQFF.

In this sample, this clonotype turned up many times. The chain employs TRBV2 and TRBJ1-5; maybe TRBD1 (6 bases). The CDR3 runs 14 residues. Trimming took off 0 bases at V and 7 bases at J, with 10 bases between the two ends. Germline assignment: CDR1 SNHLY and CDR2 FYNNEI. CDR3 bases: TGTGCCAGCAGTGAAGCCGACAGGCAACAGCCCCAGCATTTT. This translates into CASSEADRQQPQHF. The full variable domain, completed using reference TRBV2 and TRBJ1-5, is EPEVTQTPSHQVTQMGQEVILRCVPISNHLYFYWYRQILGQKVEFLVSFYNNEISEKSEIFDDQFSVERPDGSNFTLKIRSTKLEDSAMYFCASSEADRQQPQHFGDGTRLSIL.

This clonotype was found a few times. The chain links TRBV28 to TRBJ2-7; 11 nucleotides agree with TRBD2. This CDR3 has 14 amino acids. CDR1 and CDR2 from the germline V gene are MDHEN and SYDVKM. V gave up 7 bases and J gave up 4 bases; unmatched junction bases: 6. The CDR3 region has the DNA TGTGCCAGCATAGCGGGAGGGCCGTCGTACGAGCAGTACTTC. Its translation: CASIAGGPSYEQYF.

The J gene is TRBJ2-5, the V gene TRBV7-2, with 12 bases identical to TRBD2. The V gene's germline CDR1 is SGHTA and CDR2 FQGNSA. The CDR3 covers 17 residues. V trimming: 2 bases; J trimming: 0 bases; junction bases outside the gene matches: 4. CDR3 sequence reads: CASSLQLAGGNQETQYF. In nucleotides, the CDR3 is TGTGCCAGCAGCTTACAACTAGCGGGAGGTAACCAAGAGACCCAGTACTTC.

The chain couples TRBV11-3 to TRBJ1-3, with no clear D. Trimming removed 5 bases from V and 0 bases from J, with 8 bases in between. Germline CDR1 is SGHNT and CDR2 is YENEEA. The CDR3 covers 14 residues. CDR3 residues: CASSHSSSGNTIYF. Written as DNA, the CDR3 is TGTGCCAGCAGCCACAGTAGCTCTGGAAACACCATATATTTT.

This clonotype came up a few times. V gene TRBV12-3 or TRBV12-4 combines with J gene TRBJ2-1; no definite D call. Trimming took 6 bases from V and 6 from J, leaving 12 bases between them. The CDR3 spans 13 residues. In nucleotides, the CDR3 is TGTGCCAGCAGCCTTATAATGGGCAATGAGCAGTTCTTC. Translated: CASSLIMGNEQFF.

This clonotype was picked up many times. The CDR3 coding sequence is TGTGCCAGCAGCCAACGGACAGGGGAGACTGAAGCTTTCTTT. Its translation: CASSQRTGETEAFF. This chain connects TRBV3-1 to TRBJ1-1, with TRBD1 identical over 9 bases. This CDR3 has 14 amino acids. V was clipped by 2 bases and J by 5 bases; unmatched bases: 3. Germline-derived CDR1 and CDR2 are LGHDT and YNNKEL (reference sequence).